This TCR beta chain was sequenced during a study of blood T cells in healthy people across ages. The sample holds many counts of this clonotype. Its antigen is undetermined. The CDR3 has 17 residues. Looked up from germline, CDR1 is LGHDT and CDR2 is YNNKEL (reference sequence). V shed 4 bases and J 4 bases; nucleotides not matched to a gene: 12. Whole-study results and caveats: Naive CD4+ cells and diversity were both higher in long-lived donors than in aged donors.

PCR was performed a second time for about 7 to 12 cycles using a sample-barcoded 5' primer and a J-beta primer mix. Every cDNA molecule carried a tag from a template-switch adaptor bearing 12 random nucleotides. TCRdb fed the 5' RACE reads into MiXCR, producing one record per CDR3 protein. This sample has around 670,000 distinct CDR3 sequences; approximately 30% occur once, and the top ten carry around a sixth. The study recruited healthy Caucasian donors from Russia who were aged about 6 to 95. For every donor, a draw yielded about 9.7 milliliters of peripheral blood. The sequenced sample was blood. The V call is TRBV3-1, the J call TRBJ2-5; 10 bases align to TRBD2. This receptor was identified in a woman of 80 years or more in good health. CDR3 loop: CASSLLGASGGGETQYF. The CDR3 nucleotides read TGTGCCAGCAGCCTCCTGGGGGCTAGCGGGGGAGGAGAGACCCAGTACTTC.